This T cell receptor beta chain was identified in a study of post-analysis software for immune sequencing data. Study-level points and caveats: Controls had significantly higher normalized Chao1 diversity than multiple sclerosis patients. In patients, 4 to 6 TRBV segments were more frequent than in controls, with TRBV5-6, TRBV5-1 and TRBV20-1 among them.

V dropped 8 bases and J dropped 6 bases, with 13 bases sitting between them. The CDR3 is 13 amino acids. The germline V gene encodes CDR1 MNHEY and CDR2 SVGAGI. This clonotype was observed a few times. Its specificity is unknown. Tagging with unique molecular identifiers was a feature of the TCR beta cDNA libraries. cDNA molecules numbering about 480,000 came from roughly 1 to 10 million T cells. Each CDR3 protein is one row after TCRdb ran MiXCR on the PCR reads. This table has fewer than 850,000 distinct CDR3 sequences, about 43% appearing once. This TCR was sampled from a girl aged 5-17 years with multiple sclerosis. The chain recombines TRBV6-5 with TRBJ1-4; a weak D match, TRBD1 (6 bases). The sequencing input was blood. CDR3 loop: CASQRGGDEKLFF. CDR3 in DNA: TGTGCCAGCCAAAGGGGGGGCGATGAAAAACTGTTTTTT.